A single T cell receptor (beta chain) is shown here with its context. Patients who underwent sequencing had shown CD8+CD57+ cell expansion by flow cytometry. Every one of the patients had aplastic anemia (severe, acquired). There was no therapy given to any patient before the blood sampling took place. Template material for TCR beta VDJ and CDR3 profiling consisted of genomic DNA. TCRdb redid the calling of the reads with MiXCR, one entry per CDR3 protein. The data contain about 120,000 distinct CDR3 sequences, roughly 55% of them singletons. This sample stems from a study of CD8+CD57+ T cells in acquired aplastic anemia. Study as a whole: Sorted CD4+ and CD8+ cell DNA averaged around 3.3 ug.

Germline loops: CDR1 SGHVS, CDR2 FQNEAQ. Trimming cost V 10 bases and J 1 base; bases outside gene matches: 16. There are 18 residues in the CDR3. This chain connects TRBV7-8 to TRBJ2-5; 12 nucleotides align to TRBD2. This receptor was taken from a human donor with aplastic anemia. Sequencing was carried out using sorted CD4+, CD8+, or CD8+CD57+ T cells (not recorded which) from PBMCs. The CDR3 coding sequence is TGTGCCAACACTCTGGTACTAGCGGGGGGCGATTTCCAAGAGACCCAGTACTTC. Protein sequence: CANTLVLAGGDFQETQYF.